The source of this T cell receptor (beta chain) is a study of CD8 T cells in ankylosing spondylitis. General study points: Fewer than ten highly homologous variants made up a TCR beta motif that seemed to typify ankylosing spondylitis blood.

The CDR3 length is 14 residues. Germline V gives CDR1 DFQATT, CDR2 SNEGSKA (reference sequence). Trimming took 2 bases from V and 1 from J; bases not matched to a gene: 2. The table lists this clonotype with many counts. Its antigen remains unidentified. In TCRdb, the 5' RACE reads were re-called with MiXCR into one record per CDR3 protein. This sample has some 200,000 distinct CDR3 sequences, with approximately 7.4% found just once. The clonotype comes from a male donor with ankylosing spondylitis. The sample comprised blood, either unsorted or a sorted T cell fraction (not recorded which). The V gene is TRBV20-1, the J gene TRBJ2-7; 10 bases line up with TRBD2. The CDR3 region is CSARQREGSYEQYF. CDR3 coding DNA: TGCAGTGCTAGACAGCGGGAGGGGTCCTACGAGCAGTACTTC.